Sequencing of this T cell receptor beta chain was carried out in a study of blood T cells in healthy people across ages. Study results and caveats: Higher naive T cell percentage went strongly together with higher TCR beta diversity.

Isolation yielded PBMCs, at least 6.5 million per sample, in every case. Sample-barcoded 5' priming and a J-beta primer mix drove a second PCR of about 7 to 11 cycles. Unique molecular identifiers of 12 random nucleotides labeled each cDNA. TCRdb re-called the 5' RACE reads through MiXCR, storing one row per CDR3 protein. The table shows 790,000 or so distinct CDR3 sequences, with around three fifths occurring only once. Points on this clonotype: Its specificity is unknown.

CDR3 size: 15 residues. Germline V gene lookup returns CDR1 SGHVS and CDR2 FQNEAQ. The V end lost 0 bases, the J end lost 6 bases, and 9 bases lay between the germline ends. This sequence originates from a man in his forties in good health. The specimen was blood. This chain links TRBV7-8 with TRBJ1-6; D gene unclear. The CDR3 nucleotides read TGTGCCAGCAGCTTAGCTGGGCAGGCTAATTCACCCCTCCACTTT. Translated: CASSLAGQANSPLHF.